This T cell receptor (beta chain) was captured in a study of blood T cells in healthy people across ages. Broader study findings: As naive T cell percentage varied, TCR beta diversity correlated strongly with it.

Concerning this clonotype itself: The target antigen is unknown.

The V gene lost 0 bases and the J gene lost 2 bases, with 8 bases spanning the gap. The length of the CDR3 is 14 residues. Primers used in a second PCR of about 6 to 11 cycles were a sample-barcoded 5' primer and a J-beta primer mix. TCRdb fed the 5' RACE reads into MiXCR, producing one record per CDR3 protein. Among 800,000 to 950,000 distinct CDR3 sequences, 25% to 35% were seen once, and the ten largest hold roughly 10%. Separately, the same data were catalogued under a study of T cells of mothers and their children. That study reports: Nine systemically healthy Caucasian donors: three mothers, six children.

The TCR sequence derives from a woman between 35 and 50 years old in good health. This chain uses TRBV5-3 with TRBJ1-1, with no clear D. TRBV5-3 is given ORF status, its function remaining uncertain. Material: blood. CDR3 bases: TGTGCCAGAAGCTTGGGGGGTTCAAACACTGAAGCTTTCTTT. Amino acids: CARSLGGSNTEAFF.